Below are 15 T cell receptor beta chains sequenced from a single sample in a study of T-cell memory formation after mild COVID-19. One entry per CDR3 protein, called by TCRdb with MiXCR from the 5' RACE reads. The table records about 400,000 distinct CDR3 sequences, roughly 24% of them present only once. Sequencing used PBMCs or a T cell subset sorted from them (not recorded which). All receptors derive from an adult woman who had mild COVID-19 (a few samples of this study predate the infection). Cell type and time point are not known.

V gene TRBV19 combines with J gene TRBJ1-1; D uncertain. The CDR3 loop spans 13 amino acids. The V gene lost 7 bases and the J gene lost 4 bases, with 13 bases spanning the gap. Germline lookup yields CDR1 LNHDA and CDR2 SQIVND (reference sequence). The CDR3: CASKGELGTEAFF. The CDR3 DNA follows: TGTGCCAGTAAGGGCGAGCTGGGCACTGAAGCTTTCTTT.

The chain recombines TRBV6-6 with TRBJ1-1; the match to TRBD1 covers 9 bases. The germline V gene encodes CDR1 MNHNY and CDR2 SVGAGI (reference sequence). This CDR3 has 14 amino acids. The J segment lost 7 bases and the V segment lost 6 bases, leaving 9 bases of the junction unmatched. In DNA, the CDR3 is TGTGCCAGCAGCGGGACAGGGCAAAAGAGTGAAGCTTTCTTT. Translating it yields CASSGTGQKSEAFF.

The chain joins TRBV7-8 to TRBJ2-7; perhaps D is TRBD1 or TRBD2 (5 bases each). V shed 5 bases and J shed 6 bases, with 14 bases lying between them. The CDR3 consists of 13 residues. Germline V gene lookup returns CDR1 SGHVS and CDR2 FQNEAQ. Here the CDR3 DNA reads TGTGCCAGCAGCATTGACCGGGACCGCGAGCAGTACTTC. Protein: CASSIDRDREQYF.

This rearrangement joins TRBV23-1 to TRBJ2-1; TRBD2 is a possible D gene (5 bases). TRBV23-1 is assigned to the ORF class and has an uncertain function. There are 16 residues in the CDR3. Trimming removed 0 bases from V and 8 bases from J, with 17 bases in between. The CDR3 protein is CASSQSAERSRDEQFF. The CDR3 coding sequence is TGCGCCAGCAGTCAATCTGCGGAGCGGTCCCGGGATGAGCAGTTCTTC.

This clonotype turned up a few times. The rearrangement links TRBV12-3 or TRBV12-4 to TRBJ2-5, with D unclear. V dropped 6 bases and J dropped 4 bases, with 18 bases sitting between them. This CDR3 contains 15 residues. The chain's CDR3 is CASSFFGQVGETQYF. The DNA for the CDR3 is TGTGCCAGCAGCTTCTTCGGGCAGGTTGGAGAGACCCAGTACTTC.

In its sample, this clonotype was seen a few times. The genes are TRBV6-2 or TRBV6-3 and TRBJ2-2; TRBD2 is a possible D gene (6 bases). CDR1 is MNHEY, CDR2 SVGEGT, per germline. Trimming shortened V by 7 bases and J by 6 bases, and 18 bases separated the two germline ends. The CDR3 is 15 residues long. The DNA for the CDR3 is TGTGCCAGCAACACGCCGGGACTGTACCCCGGGGAGCTGTTTTTT. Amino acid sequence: CASNTPGLYPGELFF.

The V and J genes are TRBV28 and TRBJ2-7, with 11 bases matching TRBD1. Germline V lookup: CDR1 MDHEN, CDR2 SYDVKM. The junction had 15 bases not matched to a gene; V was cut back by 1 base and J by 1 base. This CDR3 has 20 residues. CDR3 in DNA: TGTGCCAGCAGTTTATCCCGGACAGGGGGCTATAGCTGGGGTTCCTACGAGCAGTACTTC. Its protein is CASSLSRTGGYSWGSYEQYF. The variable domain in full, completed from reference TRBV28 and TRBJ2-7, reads DVKVTQSSRYLVKRTGEKVFLECVQDMDHENMFWYRQDPGLGLRLIYFSYDVKMKEKGDIPEGYSVSREKKERFSLILESASTNQTSMYLCASSLSRTGGYSWGSYEQYFGPGTRLTVT.

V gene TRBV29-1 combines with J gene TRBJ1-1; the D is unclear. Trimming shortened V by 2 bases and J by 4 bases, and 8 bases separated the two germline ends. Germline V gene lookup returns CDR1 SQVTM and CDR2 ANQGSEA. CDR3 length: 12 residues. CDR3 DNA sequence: TGCAGCGTTGAAATAGCGGCCACTGAAGCTTTCTTT. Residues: CSVEIAATEAFF.

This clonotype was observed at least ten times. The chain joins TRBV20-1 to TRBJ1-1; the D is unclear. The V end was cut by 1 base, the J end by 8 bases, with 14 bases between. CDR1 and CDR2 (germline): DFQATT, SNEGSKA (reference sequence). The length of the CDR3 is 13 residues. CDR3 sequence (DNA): TGCAGTGCTAGAGTAGGACTCCAAGGGGAAGCTTTCTTT. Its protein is CSARVGLQGEAFF.

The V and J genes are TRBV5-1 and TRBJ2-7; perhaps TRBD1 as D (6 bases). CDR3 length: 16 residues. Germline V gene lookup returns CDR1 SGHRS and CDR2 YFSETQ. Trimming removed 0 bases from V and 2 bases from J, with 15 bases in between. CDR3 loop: CASSLARTEPPYEQYF. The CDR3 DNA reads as TGCGCCAGCAGCTTGGCCAGGACAGAGCCACCCTACGAGCAGTACTTC.

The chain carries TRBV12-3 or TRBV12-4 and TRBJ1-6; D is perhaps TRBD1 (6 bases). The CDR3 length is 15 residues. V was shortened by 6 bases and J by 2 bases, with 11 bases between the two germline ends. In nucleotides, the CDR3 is TGTGCCAGCAGGGGGGGGGGCACCTATAATTCACCCCTCCACTTT. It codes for CASRGGGTYNSPLHF.

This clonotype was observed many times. The CDR3: CASSLSQNIQYF. The CDR3 nucleotides read TGTGCCAGCAGCTTATCCCAAAACATTCAGTACTTC. The rearrangement links TRBV7-2 to TRBJ2-4; D ambiguous. The CDR3 is 12 amino acids. The germline CDR1 and CDR2 sequences are SGHTA and FQGNSA. The V end lost 2 bases, the J end lost 5 bases, and 4 bases lay between the germline ends.

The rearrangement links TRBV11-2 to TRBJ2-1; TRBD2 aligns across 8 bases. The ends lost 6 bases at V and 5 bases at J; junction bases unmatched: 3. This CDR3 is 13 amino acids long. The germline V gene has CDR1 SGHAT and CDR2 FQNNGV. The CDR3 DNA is TGTGCCAGCAGGACACTAGCGGACAATGAGCAGTTCTTC. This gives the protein CASRTLADNEQFF.

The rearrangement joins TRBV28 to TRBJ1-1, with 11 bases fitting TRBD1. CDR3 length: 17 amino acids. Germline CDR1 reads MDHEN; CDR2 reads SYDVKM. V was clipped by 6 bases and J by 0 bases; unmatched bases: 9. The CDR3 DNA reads TGTGCCAGCAGCCGCACCGGGACAGGGGGAATGAACACTGAAGCTTTCTTT. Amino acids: CASSRTGTGGMNTEAFF. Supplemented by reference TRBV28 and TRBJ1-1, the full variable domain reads DVKVTQSSRYLVKRTGEKVFLECVQDMDHENMFWYRQDPGLGLRLIYFSYDVKMKEKGDIPEGYSVSREKKERFSLILESASTNQTSMYLCASSRTGTGGMNTEAFFGQGTRLTVV.

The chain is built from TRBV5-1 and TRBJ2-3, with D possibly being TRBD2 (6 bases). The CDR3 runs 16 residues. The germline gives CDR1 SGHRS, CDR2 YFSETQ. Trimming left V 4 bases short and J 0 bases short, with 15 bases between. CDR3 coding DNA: TGCGCCAGCAGCCCTAGGAGGGGTTCTAGCACAGATACGCAGTATTTT. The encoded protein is CASSPRRGSSTDTQYF.